The 24 T cell receptor beta chains below all came from one sample that was sequenced in a study of shared T cell receptors in the human thymus. Method: immunoSEQ multiplex PCR; TCRdb's copy keeps in-frame clones and lacks some. The sample yields 630,000 or so clones, around 87% seen once. These data were also reused for a study on human thymus T cells.

The sequencing sample was made of thymocytes. The receptor source for this set is a boy under two years old with a congenital heart defect.

This clone was seen once. CDR3: CASSLVDREDQETQYF. CDR3 bases: TGTGCCAGCAGCTTAGTTGACAGGGAAGACCAAGAGACCCAGTACTTC. The chain links TRBV7-2 to TRBJ2-5, with 7 bases fitting TRBD1. The germline CDR1 and CDR2 sequences are SGHTA and FQGNSA. Trimming cost V 1 base and J 0 bases; bases outside gene matches: 5. This CDR3 spans 16 amino acids.

The CDR3 spells CASSSRTSGREYNEQFF. The DNA for the CDR3 is TGTGCCAGCAGCTCACGGACTAGCGGGAGAGAGTACAATGAGCAGTTCTTC. The chain uses TRBV5-4 and TRBJ2-1, with TRBD2 matching 13 bases. Trimming at V came to 3 bases and at J to 4 bases, leaving 7 bases not matched to a gene. CDR3 length: 17 amino acids. Germline CDR1 SGHNT, CDR2 YYREEE (reference sequence).

This rearrangement joins TRBV6-5 to TRBJ2-6, with D tentatively TRBD1 (5 bases). V was shortened by 3 bases and J by 3 bases, with 9 bases between the two germline ends. Germline CDR1 and CDR2: MNHEY and SVGAGI. The CDR3 is 15 amino acids. CDR3 in amino acids: CASSYQGGGANVLTF. The CDR3 coding sequence is TGTGCCAGCAGTTATCAGGGTGGTGGGGCCAACGTCCTGACTTTC.

The rearrangement uses TRBV15 and TRBJ2-1, with D possibly TRBD2 on 5 matching bases. The CDR3 totals 13 residues. Germline CDR1 is LNHNV and CDR2 is YYDKDF (reference sequence). V was cut by 3 bases and J by 3 bases, with 6 bases left in between. CDR3 protein: CATSSRGYNEQFF. In DNA, the CDR3 is TGTGCCACCAGCAGCCGGGGCTACAATGAGCAGTTCTTC.

The chain employs TRBV7-2 and TRBJ2-7; 9 bases are shared with TRBD2. The germline CDR1 and CDR2 sequences are SGHTA and FQGNSA. Trimming removed 3 bases from V and 4 bases from J; junction bases left unmatched: 4. The CDR3 runs to 14 residues. CDR3 sequence: CASSFFGLAYEQYF. DNA for the CDR3: TGTGCCAGCAGCTTTTTCGGACTAGCGTACGAGCAGTACTTC.

The chain has TRBV7-8 and TRBJ2-7; 7 bases fit TRBD2. The CDR3 has 15 residues. Germline V CDR1 and CDR2: SGHVS, FQNEAQ. After removal of 5 bases from V and 2 bases from J, the junction contained 9 bases not matched to a gene. CDR3 bases: TGTGCCAGCAGCACGATGCGGGGGTCAGCCTACGAGCAGTACTTC. Its protein product is CASSTMRGSAYEQYF.

This clone was observed a single time. The genes are TRBV19 and TRBJ1-1, with D tentatively TRBD1 (5 bases). Trimming took off 7 bases at V and 3 bases at J, with 15 bases between the two ends. CDR1 is LNHDA and CDR2 is SQIVND in the germline V gene (reference sequence). The CDR3 spans 14 residues. CDR3: CASNPGPKYTEAFF. The CDR3 DNA reads TGTGCCAGTAATCCAGGGCCTAAGTACACTGAAGCTTTCTTT.

The chain links TRBV6-5 to TRBJ2-1, with 7 bases that match TRBD2. Germline CDR1 and CDR2: MNHEY and SVGAGI. This CDR3 comprises 14 residues. Trimming took 0 bases from V and 6 from J; bases not matched to a gene: 2. The chain's CDR3 is CASSYSGGFNEQFF. In DNA form, the CDR3 reads TGTGCCAGCAGTTACTCGGGGGGGTTCAATGAGCAGTTCTTC.

The V gene is TRBV5-6, the J gene TRBJ1-1; D not resolved. Germline assignment: CDR1 SGHDT and CDR2 YYEEEE. This CDR3 contains 13 residues. V gave up 1 base and J gave up 4 bases, with 8 bases separating them. The CDR3 region is CASSLPPGTEAFF. The CDR3 DNA reads TGTGCCAGCAGCTTGCCTCCGGGCACTGAAGCTTTCTTT.

V is TRBV7-2 and J is TRBJ2-1, with TRBD2 matching 12 bases. CDR1 and CDR2 from the germline V gene are SGHTA and FQGNSA. The ends lost 0 bases at V and 3 bases at J; junction bases unmatched: 9. This CDR3 region has 19 residues. CDR3 residues: CASSLAPTSGSDCYNEQFF. The CDR3 coding sequence is TGTGCCAGCAGCTTAGCACCGACTAGCGGGAGTGACTGCTACAATGAGCAGTTCTTC.

The chain is built from TRBV5-3 and TRBJ2-7, with D possibly matching TRBD1 (6 bases). TRBV5-3 is marked as an open reading frame, function uncertain. This CDR3 region has 16 residues. V lost 4 bases, J lost 3 bases, and 20 bases lay in between. DNA for the CDR3: TGTGCCAGAAGCAGGACACATTCTACAGGGCTCTACGAGCAGTACTTC. This translates into CARSRTHSTGLYEQYF.

The chain employs TRBV28 and TRBJ1-2, with 8 bases matching TRBD1. The CDR3 length is 15 residues. V lost 4 bases to trimming and J lost 7 bases; unmatched junction nucleotides: 11. Germline CDR1 and CDR2: MDHEN and SYDVKM. Here the CDR3 DNA reads TGTGCCAGCAGTTCGGGACAGGTTTCGTTTTCTGGCTACACCTTC. This gives the protein CASSSGQVSFSGYTF.

The chain is built from TRBV7-9 and TRBJ1-6, with TRBD1 as a possible D gene (5 bases). Deletions cut 3 bases from V and 7 bases from J, with 13 bases between. The CDR3 extends over 15 amino acids. Germline CDR1 SEHNR, CDR2 FQNEAQ (reference sequence). CDR3 nucleotide sequence: TGTGCCAGCAGCTTGGGGGGTAATGTCAATTCACCCCTCCACTTT. Amino acid sequence: CASSLGGNVNSPLHF.

V and J are TRBV30 and TRBJ1-2, with 9 bases that match TRBD1. The V and J ends lost 3 bases and 2 bases, in that order; junction bases with no gene match: 4. Germline CDR1 GTSNPN, CDR2 SVGIG (reference sequence). The CDR3 contains 14 residues. CDR3 DNA: TGTGCCTGGAGAGAAACAGGGGGCAACTATGGCTACACCTTC. Encoded protein: CAWRETGGNYGYTF.

The chain recombines TRBV15 with TRBJ1-3; TRBD1 matches at 9 bases. Trimming took 5 bases from V and 2 from J; bases not matched to a gene: 4. Per the germline V gene, CDR1 is LNHNV and CDR2 is YYDKDF (reference sequence). This CDR3 has 15 amino acids. CDR3 nucleotide sequence: TGTGCCACCAGCGTTAGGGACAGGGCTGGAAACACCATATATTTT. As protein: CATSVRDRAGNTIYF.

The chain is built from TRBV27 and TRBJ2-3, with D tentatively TRBD1 (6 bases). The CDR3 sequence is 15 residues long. Germline CDR1 MNHEY, CDR2 SMNVEV (reference sequence). The V end lost 8 bases, the J end lost 2 bases, and 17 bases lay between the germline ends. As DNA, the CDR3 is TGTGCCAGCGCTTGGCGGACAGAGGCCACAGATACGCAGTATTTT. Translation gives CASAWRTEATDTQYF.

The chain couples TRBV4-3 to TRBJ2-5, with D possibly TRBD2 on 5 matching bases. Germline assignment: CDR1 LGHNA and CDR2 YSLEER. CDR3 length: 17 amino acids. Trimming stripped 0 bases from V and 4 bases from J, with 18 bases between. The CDR3 coding sequence is TGCGCCAGCAGCCAAGATCTCCGAGGGAGTTCGAGAGAGACCCAGTACTTC. Residues: CASSQDLRGSSRETQYF.

The rearrangement joins TRBV5-4 to TRBJ2-3; TRBD2 aligns across 10 bases. Germline CDR1 and CDR2: SGHNT and YYREEE (reference sequence). The CDR3 totals 18 residues. Trimming cost V 3 bases and J 3 bases; bases outside gene matches: 13. CDR3 nucleotide sequence: TGTGCCAGCAGCTCTACCCGGAGTAGCGGGGGGAGAACAGATACGCAGTATTTT. Translated, it gives CASSSTRSSGGRTDTQYF.

The chain recombines TRBV25-1 with TRBJ2-7; perhaps TRBD1 as D (6 bases). Trimming took 8 bases from V and 4 from J, leaving 30 bases between them. Germline V CDR1 and CDR2: MGHDK, SYGVNS. The CDR3 loop spans 18 amino acids. CDR3 nucleotide sequence: TGTGCCAGCGCAAGCCTCAACCACAGGGAATCGGGCTCGTACGAGCAGTACTTC. This gives the protein CASASLNHRESGSYEQYF.

V is TRBV28 and J is TRBJ2-1; 8 bases match TRBD2. CDR1 MDHEN and CDR2 SYDVKM come from the germline V gene. J was trimmed by 3 bases and V by 6 bases; bases with no gene match: 10. This CDR3 has 16 amino acids. The CDR3 spells CASSRSGRASYNEQFF. CDR3 coding DNA: TGTGCCAGCAGCCGCTCCGGGAGGGCCAGCTACAATGAGCAGTTCTTC.

The sample holds one count of this clone. The rearrangement links TRBV28 to TRBJ2-3, with a weak D call TRBD1 (6 bases). There are 17 residues in the CDR3. V shed 4 bases and J shed 2 bases, with 19 bases lying between them. Looked up from germline, CDR1 is MDHEN and CDR2 is SYDVKM. CDR3 coding DNA: TGTGCCAGCAGTTCTCAGGGGATTGAGGGACCCACAGATACGCAGTATTTT. As protein: CASSSQGIEGPTDTQYF.

The chain links TRBV10-1 to TRBJ1-2; the match to TRBD1 covers 8 bases. CDR3 length: 16 residues. Germline CDR1 reads WNHNN; CDR2 reads SYGVQD (reference sequence). V trimming: 8 bases; J trimming: 5 bases; junction bases outside the gene matches: 16. This CDR3 reads CASGATTGTGLYGYTF. The CDR3, as DNA: TGCGCCAGCGGAGCCACAACCGGGACAGGCCTTTATGGCTACACCTTC.

The J gene is TRBJ1-5, the V gene TRBV7-2, with 7 bases lining up with TRBD1. The CDR3 extends over 14 amino acids. Germline V gene data show CDR1 as SGHTA and CDR2 as FQGNSA. With V trimmed by 5 bases and J by 5 bases, 6 bases remained unmatched. The CDR3 loop reads CASSPRTGDQPQHF. The CDR3 coding sequence is TGTGCCAGCAGCCCCCGGACAGGCGATCAGCCCCAGCATTTT. The full variable domain, rest sourced from reference TRBV7-2 and TRBJ1-5, is GAGVSQSPSNKVTEKGKDVELRCDPISGHTALYWYRQSLGQGLEFLIYFQGNSAPDKSGLPSDRFSAERTGGSVSTLTIQRTQQEDSAVYLCASSPRTGDQPQHFGDGTRLSIL.

V is TRBV6-6 and J is TRBJ2-5; 7 bases are shared with TRBD2. Per the germline V gene, CDR1 is MNHNY and CDR2 is SVGAGI (reference sequence). There are 10 residues in the CDR3. V lost 8 bases, J lost 7 bases, and 1 base stayed unmatched. DNA for the CDR3: TGTGCCAGCTCGGGAGGGACCCAGTACTTC. Translating it yields CASSGGTQYF.